This T cell receptor (beta chain) is from a study of regulatory T cells in long-lasting Graves disease. Whole-study context: It was over 5 years of antithyroid drugs, with positive TSH receptor antibodies, that meant persistent Graves' disease. Study conclusions and caveats: Favored gene segments in persistent disease were TRBV28, TRBJ1-2 and TRBJ2-5.

With 4 bases removed from V and 3 bases from J, the gap between germline ends came to 10 bases. The germline gives CDR1 SGHRS, CDR2 YFSETQ. This CDR3 has 13 amino acids. Indicated time point: persistent/refractory GD, antithyroid drugs over 5 years with positive TRAb. Making the TCR library involved RNA that had been extracted from PBMCs. The authors built TCR beta libraries using iRepertoire HTBI primers and Arm-PCR of CDR3 regions. TCRdb independently ran MiXCR on the multiplex PCR reads; one entry per CDR3 protein. This table holds around 500,000 distinct CDR3 sequences, 20% to 25% found once. In this sample, this clonotype turned up many times. Its target is unknown.

This clonotype originated in a female donor with Graves disease. The chain joins TRBV5-1 to TRBJ1-2; possibly TRBD1 for D (6 bases). Sequences were derived from peripheral blood mononuclear cells (PBMCs), sampled when the disease was refractory, from a patient treated with antithyroid drugs. CDR3 DNA sequence: TGCGCCAGCAGCCTGGACAGCTACTATGGCTACACCTTC. Amino acid sequence: CASSLDSYYGYTF.